Described below is a single TCR beta chain sequence and its context. Its cognate antigen is unknown. The sample belongs to a study of T cells after yellow fever vaccination. Study overall: Low-cell-number fractions underwent preparation using SMART-Seq v4 Ultra Low Input.

General study points: It was a weaker secondary response, yet one that peaked faster, at day 5 versus 15. Post-booster repertoires contained most primary-vaccination clones again (approximately 97% CD4, over 70% CD8).

Conversion of TCR transcripts into cDNA relied on 5'RACE template switching, which added a universal primer site and UMIs. Each CDR3 protein is one row after TCRdb ran MiXCR on the 5' RACE reads. The sample holds some 350,000 distinct CDR3 sequences, around 4.1% seen once. In germline, CDR1 is LGHDT, CDR2 YNNKEL (reference sequence). The CDR3 loop spans 14 amino acids. V shed 6 bases and J shed 4 bases, with 15 bases lying between them. The specimen comprised PBMCs, sampled 5 days after the yellow fever booster vaccination. This receptor was taken from a man between 18 and 29 years old who received the YFV17D yellow fever vaccine. The rearrangement joins TRBV3-1 to TRBJ2-5; tentatively, D is TRBD1 (6 bases). CDR3 sequence: CASSSGTPRETQYF. The CDR3 region has the DNA TGTGCCAGCAGTTCCGGGACACCTCGAGAGACCCAGTACTTC.